Presented here are 12 T cell receptor beta chains from one specimen sequenced in a study of cytomegalovirus exposure and HLA in healthy donors. Profiled with immunoSEQ multiplex PCR; TCRdb holds only in-frame clones, not every one. The data show a few hundred thousand clones, 85% to 95% seen once. Sequenced sample: PBMCs. These TCRs come from a woman aged 18-35 years in good health and CMV-seronegative.

The chain employs TRBV7-3 and TRBJ2-5, with TRBD2 identical over 8 bases. The ends lost 5 bases at V and 0 bases at J; junction bases unmatched: 5. Looked up from germline, CDR1 is SGHTA and CDR2 is FQGTGA. The CDR3 is 15 residues long. As DNA, the CDR3 is TGTGCCAGCAGCCCCGCCGGGGGGGACCAAGAGACCCAGTACTTC. It translates to CASSPAGGDQETQYF.

The chain carries TRBV27 and TRBJ2-2; 10 positions agree with TRBD2. This CDR3 is 16 amino acids long. J was trimmed by 7 bases and V by 5 bases; bases with no gene match: 10. Germline CDR1 is MNHEY and CDR2 is SMNVEV (reference sequence). CDR3: CASSQPGLALLGELFF. The CDR3 DNA reads as TGTGCCAGCAGTCAACCGGGACTAGCGCTCCTCGGGGAGCTGTTTTTT.

J is TRBJ1-1 and V is TRBV4-1, with no clear D. The CDR3 is 15 amino acids. Trimming pared 0 bases from V and 2 bases from J, leaving 10 bases between. In germline, CDR1 is MGHRA, CDR2 YSYEKL. In nucleotides, the CDR3 is TGCGCCAGCAGCCAAGATCGCGGGGTTAACACTGAAGCTTTCTTT. As protein: CASSQDRGVNTEAFF.

The chain recombines TRBV11-2 with TRBJ1-5; 9 bases agree with TRBD1. The CDR3 is made up of 16 amino acids. V was clipped by 5 bases and J by 7 bases; unmatched bases: 12. The germline V gene has CDR1 SGHAT and CDR2 FQNNGV. In nucleotides, the CDR3 is TGTGCCAGCAGCGCGGGACAGGGTGGTTTACTACAGCCCCAGCATTTT. This sequence encodes CASSAGQGGLLQPQHF.

V gene TRBV6-1 combines with J gene TRBJ1-1; 11 bases align to TRBD1. Germline V gene sequence: CDR1 MNHNS, CDR2 SASEGT. V lost 4 bases and J lost 5; bases outside the gene matches: 9. The CDR3 length is 16 residues. The DNA for the CDR3 is TGTGCCAGCAGTGGTCCCCGGGACAGGGGGGGGACTGAAGCTTTCTTT. Protein product: CASSGPRDRGGTEAFF.

The gene calls are TRBV19 and TRBJ2-1; no clear D. This CDR3 is 17 amino acids long. Per the germline V gene, CDR1 is LNHDA and CDR2 is SQIVND (reference sequence). The ends were cut back, 1 base at V and 8 bases at J, with 21 bases in the middle. The CDR3 DNA reads TGTGCCAGTAGTATAGGCCAGACTGGTTACCTAGTCGATGAGCAGTTCTTC. Its protein product is CASSIGQTGYLVDEQFF.

The genes are TRBV14 and TRBJ2-7; 7 bases agree with TRBD1. V gave up 4 bases and J gave up 3 bases; unmatched junction bases: 6. The CDR3 runs to 14 residues. Germline-derived CDR1 and CDR2 are SGHDN and FVKESK. CDR3 sequence (DNA): TGTGCCAGCAGCCTAGGGACAGTCCTCTACGAGCAGTACTTC. It encodes CASSLGTVLYEQYF.

The J gene is TRBJ1-2, the V gene TRBV5-1; D not certain. Germline V gene data show CDR1 as SGHRS and CDR2 as YFSETQ. V lost 7 bases and J lost 8, with 21 bases in between. The CDR3 covers 14 residues. The CDR3 spells CASLPESGLRGYTF. The DNA for the CDR3 is TGCGCCAGCCTCCCAGAGTCGGGTCTTCGGGGCTACACCTTC.

The chain has TRBV19 and TRBJ1-5; D call uncertain. The CDR3 totals 11 residues. Per germline, CDR1 LNHDA and CDR2 SQIVND (reference sequence). Trimming cost V 5 bases and J 6 bases, with 5 bases left between them. In DNA, the CDR3 is TGTGCCAGTAGTGGAGGTCAGCCCCAGCATTTT. It codes for CASSGGQPQHF.

This chain uses TRBV19 with TRBJ2-1; 15 bases match TRBD2. Germline-derived CDR1 and CDR2 are LNHDA and SQIVND (reference sequence). Unmatched junction bases numbered 6, after V lost 8 bases and J lost 7 bases. The CDR3 spans 15 residues. In DNA form, the CDR3 reads TGTGCCAGTTCAGCCGGGACTAGCGGGAGGAATGAGCAGTTCTTC. This sequence encodes CASSAGTSGRNEQFF.

The chain carries TRBV27 and TRBJ2-1; 9 positions agree with TRBD2. The CDR3 length is 17 residues. V lost 4 bases to trimming and J lost 7 bases; unmatched junction nucleotides: 14. Germline V gene sequence: CDR1 MNHEY, CDR2 SMNVEV (reference sequence). In DNA form, the CDR3 reads TGTGCCAGCAGTTACCAAATTGTAGCGGGAGTCGGGAATGAGCAGTTCTTC. Translation: CASSYQIVAGVGNEQFF.

On this clone: One end of the junction does not line up with germline, which may come from a read error. The rearrangement joins TRBV7-7 to TRBJ2-5; D might be TRBD1 (5 bases). Germline V CDR1 and CDR2: SSHAT, FNYEAQ (reference sequence). This CDR3 is built from 13 residues. CDR3 DNA: TGTGCTAGCAGCCTTGACAGCTATGAGACCCAGTACTTC. It is translated as CASSLDSYETQYF. The variable domain in full, with the rest retrieved from reference TRBV7-7 and TRBJ2-5, is GAGVSQSPRYKVTKRGQDVTLRCDPISSHATLYWYQQALGQGPEFLTYFNYEAQPDKSGLPSDRFSAERPEGSISTLTIQRTEQRDSAMYRCASSLDSYETQYFGPGTRLLVL.